The subject of this entry is one TCR beta chain. Indicated time point: baseline, week 1 (first vaccination visit). Treatment in this sample: pre-vaccination baseline after standard-of-care therapy. This table comes from immunoSEQ multiplex PCR, and its TCRdb copy is limited to in-frame clones, with some not included. This table has tens of thousands of clones, 91% appearing once. The data were taken from a study of a mutant IDH1 vaccine in newly diagnosed glioma. Study at large: Treated patients had a mean age of 40.4 years and a sex split that was around 60% male and 37.5% female.

This material consisted of PBMCs, taken from a glioma patient treated with radiotherapy, temozolomide or both. The sequence was obtained from a man aged 45-65 years with glioma.

The chain's CDR3 is CASRPAGTGADTQYF. The CDR3 region has the DNA TGTGCCAGCAGGCCTGCCGGGACAGGGGCAGATACGCAGTATTTT. J is TRBJ2-3 and V is TRBV7-9; 10 bases fit TRBD1. V shed 6 bases and J 4 bases; nucleotides not matched to a gene: 7. This CDR3 region has 15 residues. Looked up from germline, CDR1 is SEHNR and CDR2 is FQNEAQ (reference sequence).